The present entry profiles one T cell receptor beta chain with its context. This CDR3 comprises 14 residues. With V trimmed by 7 bases and J by 3 bases, 8 bases remained unmatched. The germline V gene encodes CDR1 SQVTM and CDR2 ANQGSEA. In the authors' workflow: How many nucleated cells were present was estimated from reference gene primer amplification. Using immunoSEQ multiplex PCR, the repertoire was profiled, and TCRdb retains in-frame clones only, with some absent. V, J and clone size were drawn from that table, and D and trimming were deduced from the DNA. The sample consists of about 80,000 clones, around 78% of them appearing once. This entry belongs to a study of blood T cell repertoires in COVID-19. For the study at large: The origin of the acute and convalescent COVID-19 samples was the United States, Italy and Spain. In each case, the material was cDNA or gDNA derived from T cells, B-cell-depleted T cells, or PBMCs.

The sequence was obtained from a human donor in a cohort sampled during active COVID-19. The sequencing input was peripheral blood. The J gene is TRBJ1-1, the V gene TRBV29-1; 10 nucleotides line up with TRBD1. In DNA form, the CDR3 reads TGCAGCGGCCGGGACAGGGGCCTTCACACTGAAGCTTTCTTT. Translated, it gives CSGRDRGLHTEAFF.